These 10 T cell receptor beta chains were all obtained from the same sample, sequenced in a study of blood T cell repertoires in COVID-19. Using immunoSEQ multiplex PCR, the repertoire was profiled, and TCRdb retains in-frame clones only, with some absent. The data contain 250,000 to 300,000 clones, around 84% of them singletons. The sequenced sample was peripheral blood. Receptors originate from a man aged 55-75 years with acute or convalescent COVID-19.

The chain is built from TRBV9 and TRBJ1-2, with D unresolved. CDR1 and CDR2 (germline): SGDLS, YYNGEE. The CDR3 is 13 amino acids. V shed 2 bases and J shed 3 bases, with 8 bases lying between them. In DNA form, the CDR3 reads TGTGCCAGCAGCGTTGCACAGCACTATGGCTACACCTTC. It codes for CASSVAQHYGYTF.

This clone was counted a single time. The rearrangement uses TRBV9 and TRBJ2-3, with TRBD2 matching 9 bases. The V gene's germline CDR1 is SGDLS and CDR2 YYNGEE. The CDR3 is 19 residues long. V gave up 0 bases and J gave up 3 bases; unmatched junction bases: 14. CDR3: CASSVASAGGPERTDTQYF. Here the CDR3 DNA reads TGTGCCAGCAGCGTAGCTAGCGCGGGGGGGCCGGAGAGGACAGATACGCAGTATTTT.

This clone occurred many times. V usage is TRBV29-1 and J usage is TRBJ1-1, with TRBD1 as a possible D gene (5 bases). This CDR3 is built from 11 residues. V was clipped by 7 bases and J by 11 bases, with 17 bases between them. Germline V lookup: CDR1 SQVTM, CDR2 ANQGSEA. In nucleotides, the CDR3 is TGCAGCGCGGACAAAGGGGCTGTGGCTTTCTTT. Encoded protein: CSADKGAVAFF.

V is TRBV5-4 and J is TRBJ2-7, with 8 bases that match TRBD2. This CDR3 has 13 residues. Trimming cost V 1 base and J 7 bases; bases outside gene matches: 4. Looked up from germline, CDR1 is SGHNT and CDR2 is YYREEE (reference sequence). For the CDR3, the DNA is TGTGCCAGCAGCTTGCCGGGGGGGCGAGAGCAGTACTTC. This translates into CASSLPGGREQYF.

This chain connects TRBV6-5 to TRBJ2-7; 12 positions match TRBD1. The germline gives CDR1 MNHEY, CDR2 SVGAGI. V lost 6 bases, J lost 11 bases, and 5 bases stayed unmatched. This CDR3 comprises 12 residues. The DNA of the CDR3 is TGTGCCAGCAGCTTCGGGACAGGGGGCGAGTACTTC. Amino acid sequence: CASSFGTGGEYF.

The J gene is TRBJ1-1, the V gene TRBV10-3; 7 bases are shared with TRBD1. The junction had 8 bases not matched to a gene; V was cut back by 3 bases and J by 4 bases. Germline CDR1 reads ENHRY; CDR2 reads SYGVKD. CDR3 length: 15 amino acids. CDR3 sequence reads: CAISEGAGGSTEAFF. CDR3 nucleotide sequence: TGTGCCATCAGTGAAGGGGCAGGGGGGAGCACTGAAGCTTTCTTT.

This chain joins TRBV10-1 and TRBJ1-3; D may be TRBD1 (5 bases). The germline V gene encodes CDR1 WNHNN and CDR2 SYGVQD (reference sequence). CDR3 length: 15 residues. Trimming cost V 0 bases and J 2 bases, with 8 bases left between them. The CDR3 DNA sequence: TGCGCCAGCAGTGAGTCTCGGGGGGCTGGAAACACCATATATTTT. Amino acid sequence: CASSESRGAGNTIYF.

This clone is a singleton in its sample. The CDR3 region is CAWSTGQGLSTNEAFF. The CDR3 region has the DNA TGTGCCTGGAGTACTGGACAGGGCCTCTCGACCAATGAAGCTTTCTTT. The chain has TRBV30 and TRBJ1-1; 8 bases are a match to TRBD1. The trim removed 2 bases at V and 7 bases at J, leaving 15 bases unmatched. This CDR3 contains 16 residues. Germline V CDR1 and CDR2: GTSNPN, SVGIG (reference sequence).

The chain has TRBV29-1 and TRBJ2-5, with 11 bases identical to TRBD2. V trimming: 6 bases; J trimming: 4 bases; junction bases outside the gene matches: 13. The CDR3 sequence is 16 residues long. Per the germline V gene, CDR1 is SQVTM and CDR2 is ANQGSEA. This CDR3 reads CSVSGRSGGGLETQYF. For the CDR3, the DNA is TGCAGCGTCTCTGGACGTAGCGGGGGGGGATTAGAGACCCAGTACTTC.

V and J are TRBV14 and TRBJ2-7, with a tentative D call TRBD1 (5 bases). V was clipped by 4 bases and J by 2 bases, with 12 bases between them. The CDR3 contains 14 residues. In germline, CDR1 is SGHDN, CDR2 FVKESK. CDR3 in amino acids: CASSPRQFPYEQYF. In DNA form, the CDR3 reads TGTGCCAGCAGCCCTCGACAGTTCCCCTACGAGCAGTACTTC. Complete variable domain (other parts from reference TRBV14 and TRBJ2-7): EAGVTQFPSHSVIEKGQTVTLRCDPISGHDNLYWYRRVMGKEIKFLLHFVKESKQDESGMPNNRFLAERTGGTYSTLKVQPAELEDSGVYFCASSPRQFPYEQYFGPGTRLTVT.